This record concerns one T cell receptor beta chain sequence. What it binds is not known. With molecular barcodes, quantitative 5'-RACE was used to make the TCR beta libraries. TCRdb re-analysed the 5' RACE reads in MiXCR, keeping a single row per CDR3 protein. The table has over 600,000 distinct CDR3 sequences, 15% to 20% seen once. The record originates from a study of CD8 T cells in ankylosing spondylitis. Study-level results: Reportedly, matched ankylosing spondylitis synovial fluid was significantly enriched for disease-linked clones. Disease-linked clones proved CD8+ and comparatively uncommon in peripheral blood. Several highly homologous variants made up a TCR beta motif that seemed to typify ankylosing spondylitis blood.

V lost 2 bases to trimming and J lost 4 bases, with 8 bases between them. Per germline, CDR1 SEHNR and CDR2 FQNEAQ (reference sequence). The CDR3 has 13 amino acids. Sample: blood, either unsorted or a sorted T cell fraction (not recorded which). The TCR sequence derives from a male donor with ankylosing spondylitis. The chain uses TRBV7-9 and TRBJ1-2, with a tentative D call TRBD1 (5 bases). CDR3 region: CASSLRDVYGYTF. The CDR3 nucleotides are TGTGCCAGCAGCTTACGGGACGTCTATGGCTACACCTTC.